Listed below are T cell receptor beta chains from one sample, sequenced in a study of blood T cell repertoires in COVID-19. The repertoire was sequenced with immunoSEQ multiplex PCR; TCRdb's copy has only in-frame clones and lacks some. This table holds around 97,000 clones, around 87% found once. Sequenced material: peripheral blood. These TCRs come from a human donor in a cohort sampled during active COVID-19. Both conserved end residues are part of each CDR3. Fields, in order: J gene, D gene, V gene, clone size, CDR3 DNA, CDR3 protein. A D gene is named only where the DNA matches it firmly. Rows may omit the clone size; those that give it use once, few, many or a size class.

j_gene: TRBJ2-2
d_gene: TRBD1
v_gene: TRBV6-2/TRBV6-3
abundance: NA
CDR3nt: TGTGCCAGCAGTTTTAGGGGGATGGGACAGGGTTTAGCCGGGGAGCTGTTTTTT
CDR3aa: CASSFRGMGQGLAGELFF

j_gene: TRBJ2-7
d_gene: TRBD1
v_gene: TRBV27
abundance: NA
CDR3nt: TGTGCCAGCAGTCCCGGACAGGGTAGTTCCTACGAGCAGTACTTC
CDR3aa: CASSPGQGSSYEQYF

j_gene: TRBJ1-1
d_gene: NA
v_gene: TRBV7-3
abundance: few
CDR3nt: TGTGCCAGCAGCCCCCAGCGGGACGCCTCAACGGCTTTCTTT
CDR3aa: CASSPQRDASTAFF

j_gene: TRBJ2-5
d_gene: TRBD1
v_gene: TRBV28
abundance: NA
CDR3nt: TGTGCCAGCAGCGCGAGGAGCAGGGGGCCTAGGGAGACCCAGTACTTC
CDR3aa: CASSARSRGPRETQYF

j_gene: TRBJ2-1
d_gene: TRBD1
v_gene: TRBV2
abundance: NA
CDR3nt: TGTGCCAGCAGTATTCGCCGGGACAGGGGGCCCTATGAGCAGTTCTTC
CDR3aa: CASSIRRDRGPYEQFF

j_gene: TRBJ2-1
d_gene: TRBD2
v_gene: TRBV7-3
abundance: NA
CDR3nt: TGTGCCAGCAGCAACGGACTAGCGGGTGGGGATGAGCAGTTCTTC
CDR3aa: CASSNGLAGGDEQFF

j_gene: TRBJ2-2
d_gene: TRBD2
v_gene: TRBV2
abundance: once
CDR3nt: TGTGCCAGCAGTTTGAGACTAGCGGGAGAAACCGGGGAGCTGTTTTTT
CDR3aa: CASSLRLAGETGELFF

j_gene: TRBJ1-2
d_gene: NA
v_gene: TRBV18
abundance: NA
CDR3nt: TGTGCCAGCTCACCACCAACAGGGCGGGGCTACACCTTC
CDR3aa: CASSPPTGRGYTF

j_gene: TRBJ2-3
d_gene: NA
v_gene: TRBV5-4
abundance: once
CDR3nt: TGTGCCAGCAGCGCCCAAGGGGAAAGAGATACGCAGTATTTT
CDR3aa: CASSAQGERDTQYF

j_gene: TRBJ2-1
d_gene: TRBD2
v_gene: TRBV4-3
abundance: NA
CDR3nt: TGCGCCAGCAGCCAAGAAGCGGGAGCGTCGTATCCCTACAATGAGCAGTTCTTC
CDR3aa: CASSQEAGASYPYNEQFF

j_gene: TRBJ2-5
d_gene: TRBD2
v_gene: TRBV19
abundance: NA
CDR3nt: TGTGCCAGTAGTCTCGCGGGGGGAGGGCGATGGGAGACCCAGTACTTC
CDR3aa: CASSLAGGGRWETQYF

j_gene: TRBJ2-5
d_gene: NA
v_gene: TRBV2
abundance: once
CDR3nt: TGTGCCAGCACCCAATGGGGGGGGCCTCAAGAGACCCAGTACTTC
CDR3aa: CASTQWGGPQETQYF

j_gene: TRBJ2-2
d_gene: NA
v_gene: TRBV6-5
abundance: NA
CDR3nt: TGTGCCAGCAGTCTAGCGAGGAACACCGGGGAGCTGTTTTTT
CDR3aa: CASSLARNTGELFF

j_gene: TRBJ2-3
d_gene: NA
v_gene: TRBV7-9
abundance: NA
CDR3nt: TGTGCCAGCATCCGGCTCGGGACAGGAGGGTCGGGGGGTACGCAGTATTTT
CDR3aa: CASIRLGTGGSGGTQYF

j_gene: TRBJ2-7
d_gene: NA
v_gene: TRBV11-1
abundance: once
CDR3nt: TGTGCCAGCAGCCCTGTTCGCCGGACAGAATACGAGCAGTACTTC
CDR3aa: CASSPVRRTEYEQYF

j_gene: TRBJ2-3
d_gene: NA
v_gene: TRBV10-2
abundance: NA
CDR3nt: TGCGCCAGCAGTGACCCCCTGGTAGACAGTAGCACAGATACGCAGTATTTT
CDR3aa: CASSDPLVDSSTDTQYF

j_gene: TRBJ1-5
d_gene: TRBD1
v_gene: TRBV27
abundance: once
CDR3nt: TGTGCCAGCAGCCAGTGGTTCCGGGACAGGGAGCAGCCCCAGCATTTT
CDR3aa: CASSQWFRDREQPQHF

j_gene: TRBJ1-5
d_gene: NA
v_gene: TRBV19
abundance: NA
CDR3nt: TGTGCCAGTAGTATAGTCACAGGGCTCGGCAACAATCAGCCCCAGCATTTT
CDR3aa: CASSIVTGLGNNQPQHF

j_gene: TRBJ2-3
d_gene: TRBD2
v_gene: TRBV4-1
abundance: NA
CDR3nt: TGCGCCAGCAGCCAAAGACTAGCGGGAGACACAGATACGCAGTATTTT
CDR3aa: CASSQRLAGDTDTQYF

j_gene: TRBJ2-7
d_gene: TRBD2
v_gene: TRBV9
abundance: NA
CDR3nt: TGTGCCAGCAGCTTCGGACTAGCGGACTACGAGCAGTACTTC
CDR3aa: CASSFGLADYEQYF

j_gene: TRBJ2-5
d_gene: NA
v_gene: TRBV7-2
abundance: NA
CDR3nt: TGTGCCAGCAGCTTCGACAGTCCGGGGACCCAGTACTTC
CDR3aa: CASSFDSPGTQYF

j_gene: TRBJ1-2
d_gene: TRBD1
v_gene: TRBV4-1
abundance: NA
CDR3nt: TGCGCCAGCAGCCTGAGGACAGGGGGGAACTATGGCTACACCTTC
CDR3aa: CASSLRTGGNYGYTF

j_gene: TRBJ1-5
d_gene: NA
v_gene: TRBV5-1
abundance: NA
CDR3nt: TGCGCCAGCAGCTTCGGGGGTCAGGATCAGCCCCAGCATTTT
CDR3aa: CASSFGGQDQPQHF

j_gene: TRBJ2-1
d_gene: TRBD2
v_gene: TRBV4-3
abundance: NA
CDR3nt: TGCGCCAGCAGCCAAGATCTAGCGGGAAGGATTGAGCAGTTCTTC
CDR3aa: CASSQDLAGRIEQFF

j_gene: TRBJ1-4
d_gene: TRBD1
v_gene: TRBV19
abundance: once
CDR3nt: TGTGCCAGTAGAAGACAGGGGAAGAATGAAAAACTGTTTTTT
CDR3aa: CASRRQGKNEKLFF

j_gene: TRBJ2-7
d_gene: TRBD2
v_gene: TRBV7-2
abundance: once
CDR3nt: TGTGCCAGCAGCTCCCTTACTAGCGGGATCTACGAGCAGTACTTC
CDR3aa: CASSSLTSGIYEQYF

j_gene: TRBJ2-1
d_gene: NA
v_gene: TRBV27
abundance: NA
CDR3nt: TGTGCCAGCACTGGAGGGCCGGAGTCCTACAATGAGCAGTTCTTC
CDR3aa: CASTGGPESYNEQFF

j_gene: TRBJ2-2
d_gene: TRBD1
v_gene: TRBV7-8
abundance: once
CDR3nt: TGTGCCAGCAGCTTAGCTTCGGGGGGACAGGGCCCCGGGGAGCTGTTTTTT
CDR3aa: CASSLASGGQGPGELFF

j_gene: TRBJ2-6
d_gene: TRBD2
v_gene: TRBV7-9
abundance: NA
CDR3nt: TGTGCCAGCAGCTTAGGTTCTAGCGGGAGGAGAGCTGGGGCCAACGTCCTGACTTTC
CDR3aa: CASSLGSSGRRAGANVLTF

j_gene: TRBJ1-2
d_gene: TRBD1
v_gene: TRBV4-1
abundance: once
CDR3nt: TGCGCCAGCAAGTCCGGGACAGGGGGCGCGAACTATGGCTACACCTTC
CDR3aa: CASKSGTGGANYGYTF

j_gene: TRBJ2-7
d_gene: NA
v_gene: TRBV11-2
abundance: NA
CDR3nt: TGTGCCAGCAGACCCCCGGGACACCAAAACGGGGCCTACGAGCAGTACTTC
CDR3aa: CASRPPGHQNGAYEQYF

j_gene: TRBJ2-7
d_gene: TRBD2
v_gene: TRBV19
abundance: few
CDR3nt: TGTGCCAGTAGTATATCAAGCGGGATGTCCTACGAGCAGTACTTC
CDR3aa: CASSISSGMSYEQYF

j_gene: TRBJ2-7
d_gene: TRBD2
v_gene: TRBV28
abundance: NA
CDR3nt: TGTGCCAGCAGTTTAACGGGACTAGCGAGTTACGAGCAGTACTTC
CDR3aa: CASSLTGLASYEQYF

j_gene: TRBJ2-5
d_gene: NA
v_gene: TRBV5-1
abundance: NA
CDR3nt: TGCGCCAGCAGCTACGACGCTAGAAGGACCCAGTACTTC
CDR3aa: CASSYDARRTQYF

j_gene: TRBJ1-2
d_gene: TRBD1
v_gene: TRBV10-3
abundance: NA
CDR3nt: TGTGCCATCAGTGAGCCTTCAGGGGGCGGTGGCTACACCTTC
CDR3aa: CAISEPSGGGGYTF

j_gene: TRBJ2-1
d_gene: TRBD2
v_gene: TRBV6-1
abundance: NA
CDR3nt: TGTGCCAGCAGTGGAACTTATCCTAGGCTAGCGGAGATCTCCTACAATGAGCAGTTCTTC
CDR3aa: CASSGTYPRLAEISYNEQFF

j_gene: TRBJ2-6
d_gene: TRBD2
v_gene: TRBV19
abundance: NA
CDR3nt: TGTGCCAGTAGTATAGATCGATCGGGAGGGACATACAAGTCTGGGGCCAACGTCCTGACTTTC
CDR3aa: CASSIDRSGGTYKSGANVLTF

j_gene: TRBJ1-1
d_gene: TRBD1
v_gene: TRBV19
abundance: few
CDR3nt: TGTGCCAGTAGTGGTACAGGGGGCGGGCTGGGAGCTTTCTTT
CDR3aa: CASSGTGGGLGAFF

j_gene: TRBJ1-1
d_gene: TRBD1
v_gene: TRBV10-3
abundance: NA
CDR3nt: TGTGCCATCAGTGAAAGCACAGGGGGCTTCACTGAAGCTTTCTTT
CDR3aa: CAISESTGGFTEAFF

j_gene: TRBJ2-1
d_gene: NA
v_gene: TRBV5-6
abundance: NA
CDR3nt: TGTGCCAGCAGCTACGGGGGCTACAATGAGCAGTTCTTC
CDR3aa: CASSYGGYNEQFF

j_gene: TRBJ2-7
d_gene: NA
v_gene: TRBV5-6
abundance: NA
CDR3nt: TGTGCCAGCAGCCTTTTAAACAGCGAGCAGTACTTC
CDR3aa: CASSLLNSEQYF

j_gene: TRBJ2-5
d_gene: NA
v_gene: TRBV4-3
abundance: once
CDR3nt: TGCGCCAGCAGCCAAGCCCTCTTGGGTTCGGGGACCCAGTACTTC
CDR3aa: CASSQALLGSGTQYF

j_gene: TRBJ2-3
d_gene: TRBD1
v_gene: TRBV7-2
abundance: NA
CDR3nt: TGTGCCAGCACGGATAGACGACAGGGAAGGTCAGATACGCAGTATTTT
CDR3aa: CASTDRRQGRSDTQYF

j_gene: TRBJ2-7
d_gene: TRBD2
v_gene: TRBV4-1
abundance: NA
CDR3nt: TGCGCCAGCAGCTTTAGCGGGAGCTGGGACGAGCAGTACTTC
CDR3aa: CASSFSGSWDEQYF

j_gene: TRBJ2-7
d_gene: NA
v_gene: TRBV6-5
abundance: NA
CDR3nt: TGTGCCAGCAGGGACAACCCCGGGCGCGAGCAGTACTTC
CDR3aa: CASRDNPGREQYF

j_gene: TRBJ2-1
d_gene: NA
v_gene: TRBV18
abundance: NA
CDR3nt: TGTGCCAGCTCACCACCCGTAGACAATGAGCAGTTCTTC
CDR3aa: CASSPPVDNEQFF

j_gene: TRBJ2-1
d_gene: NA
v_gene: TRBV11-2
abundance: NA
CDR3nt: TGTGCCAGCAGCTTAGATCGGAGCAATGAGCAGTTCTTC
CDR3aa: CASSLDRSNEQFF

j_gene: TRBJ2-7
d_gene: TRBD1
v_gene: TRBV3-1/TRBV3-2
abundance: NA
CDR3nt: TGTGCCAGCAGCCGAACAGTGGCAGGGACAGGAACCTACGAGCAGTACTTC
CDR3aa: CASSRTVAGTGTYEQYF

j_gene: TRBJ2-2
d_gene: NA
v_gene: TRBV27
abundance: NA
CDR3nt: TGTGCCAGCAGCCGGAACACCGGGGAGCTGTTTTTT
CDR3aa: CASSRNTGELFF

j_gene: TRBJ1-2
d_gene: TRBD1
v_gene: TRBV5-1
abundance: NA
CDR3nt: TGCGCCAGCAGCTTGGACAGGGGAGTGGACTATGGCTACACCTTC
CDR3aa: CASSLDRGVDYGYTF